Each of the 22 T cell receptor beta chains below was sequenced from the same sample in a study of blood T cell repertoires in COVID-19. The assay was immunoSEQ multiplex PCR, and TCRdb's table has in-frame clones only and misses some. Altogether tens of thousands of clones are present, 75% to 90% being singletons, with the ten largest covering approximately 2.7%. Input material: peripheral blood. Every receptor here comes from a man aged 45-60 years with acute or convalescent COVID-19.

V and J are TRBV6-6 and TRBJ1-1, with D possibly matching TRBD1 (6 bases). This CDR3 has 14 amino acids. CDR1 is MNHNY and CDR2 is SVGAGI in the germline V gene (reference sequence). V lost 6 bases and J 3 bases, leaving 14 bases between the germline ends. As DNA, the CDR3 is TGTGCCAGCAGAGGGGGAGGGCGGGACACTGAAGCTTTCTTT. Translating gives CASRGGGRDTEAFF.

The chain employs TRBV6-5 and TRBJ2-5; a possible D gene is TRBD1 (6 bases). Germline-derived CDR1 and CDR2 are MNHEY and SVGAGI. The V gene lost 6 bases and the J gene lost 2 bases, with 7 bases spanning the gap. There are 12 residues in the CDR3. The CDR3: CASRGGQETQYF. The CDR3 DNA sequence: TGTGCCAGCAGAGGGGGTCAAGAGACCCAGTACTTC.

The sample holds one count of this clone. This chain joins TRBV6-6 and TRBJ1-2; the match to TRBD1 covers 9 bases. V lost 2 bases to trimming and J lost 3 bases; unmatched junction nucleotides: 7. CDR1 is MNHNY, CDR2 SVGAGI, per germline (reference sequence). The CDR3 loop spans 16 amino acids. The CDR3 loop is CASSYTNNRGHYGYTF. Here the CDR3 DNA reads TGTGCCAGCAGTTACACAAATAACAGGGGGCACTATGGCTACACCTTC.

J is TRBJ2-1 and V is TRBV14; TRBD2 aligns across 10 bases. The V gene end was trimmed by 3 bases and the J gene end by 10 bases; junction bases not matched to a gene: 9. In germline, CDR1 is SGHDN, CDR2 FVKESK. The CDR3 length is 15 residues. The DNA of the CDR3 is TGTGCCAGCAGCCAGGGCGTAGCGGGAGGAGGCGAGCAGTTCTTC. Translated, it gives CASSQGVAGGGEQFF.

The chain links TRBV18 to TRBJ1-4; weak D call: TRBD1 (5 bases). Trimming took 1 base from V and 7 from J, leaving 13 bases between them. Germline lookup yields CDR1 KGHSH and CDR2 LQKENI. This CDR3 is built from 15 residues. The CDR3 sequence is CASSPQDTRGEKLFF. Here the CDR3 DNA reads TGTGCCAGCTCACCACAGGACACAAGGGGTGAAAAACTGTTTTTT.

The chain is built from TRBV3-1 (or the pseudogene TRBV3-2) and TRBJ2-7; 7 bases line up with TRBD2. The CDR3 spans 14 residues. Trimming cost V 1 base and J 7 bases; bases outside gene matches: 7. CDR1 and CDR2 from the germline V gene are LGHDT and YNNKEL (reference sequence). The CDR3 region is CASSQAGRAWEQYV. CDR3 sequence (DNA): TGTGCCAGCAGCCAAGCGGGGAGGGCATGGGAGCAGTACGTC.

This clone was picked up one time. CDR3 protein: CASSSQGVGQPQHF. The CDR3 DNA reads TGTGCCAGCAGTTCACAGGGGGTGGGTCAGCCCCAGCATTTT. The genes are TRBV27 and TRBJ1-5; 8 bases are a match to TRBD1. V dropped 4 bases and J dropped 6; count of bases not matched to a gene: 5. Germline V gene sequence: CDR1 MNHEY, CDR2 SMNVEV (reference sequence). The CDR3 is 14 amino acids.

The chain is built from TRBV28 and TRBJ2-1; 8 bases line up with TRBD2. Trimming at V came to 6 bases and at J to 2 bases, leaving 6 bases not matched to a gene. The CDR3 spans 15 residues. Germline CDR1 MDHEN, CDR2 SYDVKM. The CDR3 coding sequence is TGTGCCAGCAGAGCACTAGCGGCAACCTACAATGAGCAGTTCTTC. Its translation: CASRALAATYNEQFF. Full variable domain (outside the CDR3, taken from reference TRBV28 and TRBJ2-1): DVKVTQSSRYLVKRTGEKVFLECVQDMDHENMFWYRQDPGLGLRLIYFSYDVKMKEKGDIPEGYSVSREKKERFSLILESASTNQTSMYLCASRALAATYNEQFFGPGTRLTVL.

The chain employs TRBV18 and TRBJ2-1; 13 nucleotides agree with TRBD2. Looked up from germline, CDR1 is KGHSH and CDR2 is LQKENI. V was pared by 1 base and J by 1 base, with 10 bases of the junction left unmatched. This CDR3 contains 20 residues. In DNA form, the CDR3 reads TGTGCCAGCTCACCACGGGAAGGACTAGCGGGAGTTCTTTCCTACAATGAGCAGTTCTTC. Its protein product is CASSPREGLAGVLSYNEQFF.

The rearrangement links TRBV27 to TRBJ2-7; 11 positions match TRBD2. In germline, CDR1 is MNHEY, CDR2 SMNVEV (reference sequence). This CDR3 contains 15 residues. V lost 5 bases, J lost 4 bases, and 7 bases stayed unmatched. CDR3 protein: CASSPVAGGPYEQYF. The CDR3 region has the DNA TGTGCCAGCAGTCCTGTAGCGGGAGGGCCATACGAGCAGTACTTC.

V gene TRBV27 combines with J gene TRBJ1-1, with D unclear. V dropped 5 bases and J dropped 1 base, with 8 bases sitting between them. Germline V gene lookup returns CDR1 MNHEY and CDR2 SMNVEV (reference sequence). The CDR3 consists of 13 residues. For the CDR3, the DNA is TGTGCCAGCAGTGCCAACAGGAACACTGAAGCTTTCTTT. Its protein product is CASSANRNTEAFF.

This clone was detected only once. The gene calls are TRBV5-4 and TRBJ2-7; D not resolved. The CDR3 sequence is 13 residues long. Between the trimmed V and J ends, which lost 1 base and 0 bases, there was a span of 5 bases. Germline CDR1 and CDR2: SGHNT and YYREEE (reference sequence). The CDR3 DNA is TGTGCCAGCAGCTTGAGGAGCTCCTACGAGCAGTACTTC. Its translation is CASSLRSSYEQYF.

The chain is built from TRBV3-1 (or the pseudogene TRBV3-2) and TRBJ2-4; D unclear. Germline CDR1 is LGHDT and CDR2 is YNNKEL (reference sequence). The ends were cut back, 2 bases at V and 0 bases at J, with 5 bases in the middle. CDR3 size: 14 residues. CDR3 in amino acids: CASSQNRAKNIQYF. For the CDR3, the DNA is TGTGCCAGCAGCCAAAACAGAGCCAAAAACATTCAGTACTTC.

This clone was counted once. The chain couples TRBV7-9 to TRBJ1-2; D is uncertain. In germline, CDR1 is SEHNR, CDR2 FQNEAQ (reference sequence). The V and J ends lost 1 base and 2 bases respectively, with 5 bases between them. This CDR3 region has 13 residues. CDR3 sequence: CASSLDLNYGYTF. The CDR3 nucleotides are TGTGCCAGCAGCTTAGATCTGAACTATGGCTACACCTTC.

The CDR3 nucleotides read TGTGCCAGCATGAGGACTAGGGGCTCCTACGAGCAGTACTTC. It translates to CASMRTRGSYEQYF. V and J are TRBV6-5 and TRBJ2-7, with 7 bases that match TRBD2. Germline V gene sequence: CDR1 MNHEY, CDR2 SVGAGI. The V gene end was trimmed by 7 bases and the J gene end by 0 bases; junction bases not matched to a gene: 6. The CDR3 length is 14 residues.

The V call is TRBV5-1, the J call TRBJ2-3; 7 positions match TRBD2. The CDR3 loop spans 15 amino acids. Germline CDR1 and CDR2: SGHRS and YFSETQ. V lost 0 bases to trimming and J lost 4 bases; unmatched junction nucleotides: 5. CDR3 protein: CASSLGTSGPDTQYF. The CDR3 DNA sequence: TGCGCCAGCAGCTTGGGGACTAGTGGTCCAGATACGCAGTATTTT. Variable domain in full (rest from reference TRBV5-1 and TRBJ2-3): KAGVTQTPRYLIKTRGQQVTLSCSPISGHRSVSWYQQTPGQGLQFLFEYFSETQRNKGNFPGRFSGRQFSNSRSEMNVSTLELGDSALYLCASSLGTSGPDTQYFGPGTRLTVL.

The V gene is TRBV14, the J gene TRBJ2-1; 8 bases agree with TRBD2. From germline, CDR1 is SGHDN and CDR2 FVKESK. V lost 6 bases to trimming and J lost 6 bases; unmatched junction nucleotides: 10. CDR3 length equals 15 residues. CDR3 residues: CASSRAGVSTNEQFF. In nucleotides, the CDR3 is TGTGCCAGCAGTCGAGCGGGAGTATCAACCAATGAGCAGTTCTTC.

This clone was counted between two and nine times. This chain connects TRBV19 to TRBJ1-5, with 7 bases matching TRBD1. V shed 5 bases, J shed 1 base, and the junction held 5 bases outside the gene matches. Germline V gives CDR1 LNHDA, CDR2 SQIVND (reference sequence). The CDR3 totals 15 residues. In DNA, the CDR3 is TGTGCCAGTAGTGCGGACAGGAGGAGCAATCAGCCCCAGCATTTT. Amino acid sequence: CASSADRRSNQPQHF.

This chain uses TRBV6-2 or TRBV6-3 with TRBJ1-5, with 7 bases lining up with TRBD1. This CDR3 is 14 amino acids long. The germline CDR1 and CDR2 sequences are MNHEY and SVGEGT. Trimming cost V 5 bases and J 4 bases; bases outside gene matches: 5. The CDR3: CASSRRGRNQPQHF. CDR3 nucleotide sequence: TGTGCCAGCAGTCGAAGGGGGCGGAATCAGCCCCAGCATTTT.

V usage is TRBV28 and J usage is TRBJ1-5; D may be TRBD1 (6 bases). The germline CDR1 and CDR2 sequences are MDHEN and SYDVKM. Trimming pared 5 bases from V and 2 bases from J, leaving 10 bases between. The CDR3 sequence is 14 residues long. Here the CDR3 DNA reads TGTGCCAGCAGTGGGCACAGGGGCAATCAGCCCCAGCATTTT. Translation: CASSGHRGNQPQHF. The full variable domain, in which reference TRBV28 and TRBJ1-5 provide the parts outside the CDR3, is DVKVTQSSRYLVKRTGEKVFLECVQDMDHENMFWYRQDPGLGLRLIYFSYDVKMKEKGDIPEGYSVSREKKERFSLILESASTNQTSMYLCASSGHRGNQPQHFGDGTRLSIL.

The rearrangement links TRBV30 to TRBJ2-1; TRBD2 agrees at 7 bases. This CDR3 has 15 residues. The germline V gene encodes CDR1 GTSNPN and CDR2 SVGIG (reference sequence). The ends lost 4 bases at V and 2 bases at J; junction bases unmatched: 8. CDR3 in amino acids: CAWNPPGLTYNEQFF. The CDR3 DNA sequence: TGTGCCTGGAACCCCCCGGGACTAACCTACAATGAGCAGTTCTTC.

The chain is built from TRBV27 and TRBJ2-7, with 7 bases identical to TRBD1. V shed 5 bases, J shed 0 bases, and the junction held 10 bases outside the gene matches. CDR1 and CDR2 (germline): MNHEY, SMNVEV (reference sequence). CDR3 length: 16 amino acids. The CDR3 sequence: CASSNPTGTASYEQYF. DNA for the CDR3: TGTGCCAGCAGTAACCCTACCGGGACAGCCTCCTACGAGCAGTACTTC.